This paragraph reports one T cell receptor (beta chain). The CDR3 has 13 residues. Germline CDR1 is MNHEY and CDR2 is SMNVEV (reference sequence). This entry comes from a study of monozygotic twins with inflammatory bowel disease. Using the 5' RACE reads, TCRdb records one entry per CDR3 protein without DNA. The sample spans approximately 340,000 distinct CDR3 sequences; the ten largest clones claim roughly 2%. The chain carries TRBV27 and TRBJ1-1. This TCR derives from a human donor with ulcerative colitis or Crohn's disease, or a healthy co-twin of an affected twin (not recorded which). Sequencing used blood. The CDR3 is CASRFTSSPEAFF.